This T cell receptor beta chain derives from a study of PD-1 blockade in classical Hodgkin lymphoma. TCRdb's table, derived via immunoSEQ multiplex PCR, lists solely in-frame clones and lacks some. The data contain about 29,000 clones, 70% to 80% of them singletons. Study results and limitations: Relapsed/refractory patients reportedly had lower baseline diversity than newly diagnosed patients.

Remarks on this clone: Its specificity is not known. At one end the junction does not follow the germline gene, possibly because of a read error.

Following autologous stem cell transplantation, relapse occurred in every patient, and exposure to brentuximab vedotin varied. Here the sequenced sample was peripheral blood mononuclear cells (PBMCs), taken before the second cycle of nivolumab. The receptor's source is a human donor with classical Hodgkin lymphoma.

CDR3 residues: CAWSATSVFRTDAQYF. Here the CDR3 DNA reads TGTGCCTGGAGTGCCACTAGCGTCTTTCGCACAGATGCGCAGTATTTT. The J gene is TRBJ2-3, the V gene TRBV30, with 7 bases lining up with TRBD2. This CDR3 has 16 amino acids. In germline, CDR1 is GTSNPN, CDR2 SVGIG (reference sequence).